This entry lists 20 T cell receptor beta chains sequenced from one sample in a study of radiation and T cells in renal cell carcinoma. Treatment specified: 15 Gy SBRT to primary tumor, nephrectomy 4 weeks later. Using immunoSEQ multiplex PCR, the repertoire was profiled, and TCRdb retains in-frame clones only, with some absent. The table lists around 20,000 clones, around 49% of them singletons. The source was tumor tissue, collected from a patient whose treatment included radiotherapy and nephrectomy. The receptors here all came from a woman aged 45-65 years with renal cell carcinoma.

The genes are TRBV5-4 and TRBJ2-7; D gene uncertain. Trimming pared 1 base from V and 2 bases from J, leaving 4 bases between. The germline CDR1 and CDR2 sequences are SGHNT and YYREEE (reference sequence). This CDR3 is built from 12 residues. CDR3 amino acids: CASSLNTYEQYF. The CDR3 coding sequence is TGTGCCAGCAGCTTGAACACCTACGAGCAGTACTTC.

V is TRBV5-4 and J is TRBJ1-5; TRBD1 is a possible D gene (6 bases). V gave up 3 bases and J gave up 3 bases, with 10 bases separating them. The CDR3 has 14 amino acids. CDR1 and CDR2 from the germline V gene are SGHNT and YYREEE (reference sequence). CDR3 coding DNA: TGTGCCAGCAGCTCGGGACAAGACAATCAGCCCCAGCATTTT. Its protein is CASSSGQDNQPQHF.

This clone was detected once. This chain links TRBV7-2 with TRBJ2-7, with D tentatively TRBD1 (5 bases). CDR1 is SGHTA and CDR2 is FQGNSA in the germline V gene. The CDR3 spans 15 residues. V was pared by 2 bases and J by 3 bases, with 14 bases between. The CDR3 DNA sequence: TGTGCCAGCAGCTTATCTGCAGGGCAACACTACGAGCAGTACTTC. This gives the protein CASSLSAGQHYEQYF.

V is TRBV20-1 and J is TRBJ1-1; D not resolved. Germline CDR1 DFQATT, CDR2 SNEGSKA (reference sequence). CDR3 length equals 11 residues. With 7 bases removed from V and 1 base from J, the gap between germline ends came to 7 bases. CDR3 sequence (DNA): TGCAGTGGCAGGTCGAACACTGAAGCTTTCTTT. Residues: CSGRSNTEAFF.

This clone appeared many times. The chain uses TRBV7-9 and TRBJ2-1; D is ambiguous. Germline CDR1 SEHNR, CDR2 FQNEAQ (reference sequence). The CDR3 extends over 17 amino acids. Trimming cost V 1 base and J 2 bases, with 15 bases left between them. The CDR3: CASSLETSRRTYNEQFF. DNA of the CDR3: TGTGCCAGCAGCTTAGAAACCTCCCGTCGGACCTACAATGAGCAGTTCTTC.

The genes are TRBV6-5 and TRBJ1-2, with D possibly TRBD1 on 5 matching bases. CDR1 is MNHEY and CDR2 is SVGAGI in the germline V gene. The CDR3 is made up of 12 amino acids. CDR3 DNA: TGTGCTACAGGAATACTTAACTATGGCTACACCTTC. Translation: CATGILNYGYTF.

Sample share makes this clone medium-sized. The V call is TRBV5-1, the J call TRBJ2-1; D unclear. Germline CDR1 and CDR2: SGHRS and YFSETQ. This CDR3 is built from 14 residues. The ends were cut back, 4 bases at V and 7 bases at J, with 15 bases in the middle. Written as DNA, the CDR3 is TGCGCCAGCAGCCCTGGCATTTGGGATAATGAGCAGTTCTTC. Amino acids: CASSPGIWDNEQFF.

The chain is built from TRBV11-2 and TRBJ1-1; TRBD1 might be the D (6 bases). V shed 5 bases and J shed 4 bases, with 20 bases lying between them. The V gene's germline CDR1 is SGHAT and CDR2 FQNNGV. The CDR3 runs to 16 residues. The CDR3 region has the DNA TGTGCCAGCAGCCAGGGGAGACTGAAATGGGGCACTGAAGCTTTCTTT. Residues: CASSQGRLKWGTEAFF.

This chain connects TRBV6-5 to TRBJ1-2, with a possible D match to TRBD1 (5 bases). V lost 5 bases and J 6 bases, leaving 16 bases between the germline ends. The CDR3 covers 14 residues. Per the germline V gene, CDR1 is MNHEY and CDR2 is SVGAGI. The CDR3 is CASSDGRGRDGYTF. The CDR3 DNA is TGTGCCAGCAGTGACGGGCGGGGGAGAGATGGCTACACCTTC.

In its sample, this clone was seen a few times. The chain uses TRBV6-1 and TRBJ1-2, with TRBD1 as a possible D gene (5 bases). This CDR3 has 14 amino acids. V dropped 1 base and J dropped 4 bases, with 10 bases sitting between them. Per the germline V gene, CDR1 is MNHNS and CDR2 is SASEGT. This CDR3 reads CASSEETGPYGYTF. The CDR3 DNA reads TGTGCCAGCAGTGAAGAAACAGGTCCCTATGGCTACACCTTC.

This clone was observed once. The chain is built from TRBV2 and TRBJ1-2; D may be TRBD1 (5 bases). Germline CDR1 and CDR2: SNHLY and FYNNEI. Trimming removed 8 bases from V and 4 bases from J, with 11 bases in between. There are 12 residues in the CDR3. This chain's CDR3 is CASHRGLYGYTF. CDR3 bases: TGTGCCAGCCATCGGGGACTCTATGGCTACACCTTC.

This chain uses TRBV5-1 with TRBJ2-3; D is ambiguous. The CDR3 consists of 13 residues. Germline assignment: CDR1 SGHRS and CDR2 YFSETQ. V shed 4 bases and J shed 6 bases, with 12 bases lying between them. The CDR3 bases are TGCGCCAGCAGCCAGTCCTCAGCCGATACGCAGTATTTT. Protein sequence: CASSQSSADTQYF.

The gene calls are TRBV5-8 and TRBJ1-1; 8 nucleotides agree with TRBD1. J lost 1 base, V lost 8 bases, and 10 bases had no gene match. The CDR3 has 15 residues. Germline V CDR1 and CDR2: SGHTS, YDEGEE. The CDR3 spells CARSNNRGENTEAFF. The CDR3 DNA sequence: TGTGCCAGAAGCAATAACAGGGGGGAGAACACTGAAGCTTTCTTT.

This chain uses TRBV6-6 with TRBJ2-7; D perhaps matches TRBD1 (5 bases). Germline values: CDR1 MNHNY, CDR2 SVGAGI (reference sequence). The CDR3 length is 12 residues. Deletions cut 10 bases from V and 2 bases from J, with 12 bases between. CDR3 in amino acids: CATGQGTYEQYF. The CDR3 nucleotides read TGTGCCACAGGGCAGGGAACCTACGAGCAGTACTTC.

This rearrangement joins TRBV7-9 to TRBJ2-5; D gene uncertain. CDR3 length: 16 residues. CDR1 and CDR2 from the germline V gene are SEHNR and FQNEAQ (reference sequence). Trimming cost V 1 base and J 4 bases, with 16 bases left between them. CDR3 residues: CASSLGRAGMRETQYF. The CDR3 DNA follows: TGTGCCAGCAGCTTAGGTAGGGCTGGGATGCGAGAGACCCAGTACTTC.

V gene TRBV6-5 combines with J gene TRBJ1-1, with D possibly matching TRBD1 (5 bases). The CDR3 runs to 14 residues. From germline, CDR1 is MNHEY and CDR2 SVGAGI. V was shortened by 2 bases and J by 1 base, with 8 bases between the two germline ends. The CDR3 bases are TGTGCCAGCAGTTACGGTGGGGGGAACACTGAAGCTTTCTTT. Protein product: CASSYGGGNTEAFF.

The chain employs TRBV27 and TRBJ2-2, with 12 bases matching TRBD1. Germline loops: CDR1 MNHEY, CDR2 SMNVEV (reference sequence). V gave up 4 bases and J gave up 0 bases; unmatched junction bases: 6. This CDR3 has 18 residues. CDR3 protein: CASSSSGTGGANTGELFF. The CDR3, as DNA: TGTGCCAGCAGTTCTTCCGGGACAGGGGGCGCGAACACCGGGGAGCTGTTTTTT.

The chain uses TRBV10-1 and TRBJ1-6; tentatively, D is TRBD1 (5 bases). CDR1 WNHNN and CDR2 SYGVQD come from the germline V gene (reference sequence). With 6 bases removed from V and 0 bases from J, the gap between germline ends came to 9 bases. This CDR3 contains 15 residues. CDR3 DNA: TGCGCCAGCAGGGACAAGAGCTCCTATAATTCACCCCTCCACTTT. The encoded protein is CASRDKSSYNSPLHF.

V and J are TRBV6-1 and TRBJ1-2; D gene uncertain. The germline V gene encodes CDR1 MNHNS and CDR2 SASEGT. The V end lost 0 bases, the J end lost 0 bases, and 8 bases lay between the germline ends. The CDR3 sequence is 15 residues long. The CDR3 coding sequence is TGTGCCAGCAGTGAAGCCTACGGGGCTAACTATGGCTACACCTTC. This gives the protein CASSEAYGANYGYTF.

This clone came up a few times. This chain joins TRBV19 and TRBJ1-1; 11 positions match TRBD1. Per the germline V gene, CDR1 is LNHDA and CDR2 is SQIVND (reference sequence). This CDR3 has 16 residues. The junction had 9 bases not matched to a gene; V was cut back by 5 bases and J by 4 bases. CDR3 sequence reads: CASSPRTGGIGTEAFF. CDR3 in DNA: TGTGCCAGTAGTCCCCGGACAGGGGGCATCGGCACTGAAGCTTTCTTT. Full variable domain (outside the CDR3, taken from reference TRBV19 and TRBJ1-1): DGGITQSPKYLFRKEGQNVTLSCEQNLNHDAMYWYRQDPGQGLRLIYYSQIVNDFQKGDIAEGYSVSREKKESFPLTVTSAQKNPTAFYLCASSPRTGGIGTEAFFGQGTRLTVV.